This T cell receptor (beta chain) appears in the sequencing data of a study of cytomegalovirus exposure and HLA in healthy donors. The assay was immunoSEQ multiplex PCR, and TCRdb's table has in-frame clones only and misses some. The sample comprises roughly 300,000 clones, roughly 87% of which are singletons, and approximately 1% rests with the top ten. Between the trimmed V and J ends, which lost 2 bases and 3 bases, there was a span of 16 bases. This CDR3 region has 16 residues. Germline CDR1 and CDR2: MNHEY and SVGAGI. The sample was PBMCs. This TCR derives from a woman younger than 45 in good health and CMV-seropositive. The genes are TRBV6-5 and TRBJ1-1; weak D call: TRBD1 (6 bases). The CDR3 protein is CASSYRRQEIDTEAFF. The CDR3 DNA sequence: TGTGCCAGCAGTTACAGACGACAGGAGATCGACACTGAAGCTTTCTTT.